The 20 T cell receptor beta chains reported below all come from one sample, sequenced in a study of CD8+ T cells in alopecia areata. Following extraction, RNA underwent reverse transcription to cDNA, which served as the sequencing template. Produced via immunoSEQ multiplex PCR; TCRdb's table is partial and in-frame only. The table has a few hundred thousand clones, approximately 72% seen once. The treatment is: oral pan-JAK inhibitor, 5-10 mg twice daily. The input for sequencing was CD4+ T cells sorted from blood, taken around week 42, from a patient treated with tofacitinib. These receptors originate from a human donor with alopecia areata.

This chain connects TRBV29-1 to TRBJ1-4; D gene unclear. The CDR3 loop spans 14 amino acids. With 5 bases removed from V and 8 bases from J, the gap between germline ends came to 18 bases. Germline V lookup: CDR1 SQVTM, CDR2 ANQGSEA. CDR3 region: CSVRPGIRGEKLFF. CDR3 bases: TGCAGCGTTCGGCCCGGAATACGAGGAGAAAAACTGTTTTTT. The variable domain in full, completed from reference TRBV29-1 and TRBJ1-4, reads SAVISQKPSRDICQRGTSLTIQCQVDSQVTMMFWYRQQPGQSLTLIATANQGSEATYESGFVIDKFPISRPNLTFSTLTVSNMSPEDSSIYLCSVRPGIRGEKLFFGSGTQLSVL.

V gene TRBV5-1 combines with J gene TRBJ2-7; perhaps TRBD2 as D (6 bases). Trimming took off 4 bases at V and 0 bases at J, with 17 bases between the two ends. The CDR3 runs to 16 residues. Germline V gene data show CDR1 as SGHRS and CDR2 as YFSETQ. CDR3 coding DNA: TGCGCCAGCAGCCCGGGTGCAGGGAGGAGCTCCTACGAGCAGTACTTC. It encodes CASSPGAGRSSYEQYF.

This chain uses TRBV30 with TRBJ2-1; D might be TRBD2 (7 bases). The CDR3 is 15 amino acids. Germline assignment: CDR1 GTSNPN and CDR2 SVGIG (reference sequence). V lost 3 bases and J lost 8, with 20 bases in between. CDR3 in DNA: TGTGCCTGGAGACGCGGGGGCCCGATTTTTGATGAGCAGTTCTTC. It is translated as CAWRRGGPIFDEQFF.

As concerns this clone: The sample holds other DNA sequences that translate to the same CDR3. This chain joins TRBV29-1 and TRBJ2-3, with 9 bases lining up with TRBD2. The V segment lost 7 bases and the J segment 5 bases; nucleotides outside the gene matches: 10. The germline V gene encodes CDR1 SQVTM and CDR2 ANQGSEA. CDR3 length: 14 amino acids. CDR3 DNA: TGCAGCGCTCAGACTAGCGGTGTGGGAGATACGCAGTATTTT. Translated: CSAQTSGVGDTQYF.

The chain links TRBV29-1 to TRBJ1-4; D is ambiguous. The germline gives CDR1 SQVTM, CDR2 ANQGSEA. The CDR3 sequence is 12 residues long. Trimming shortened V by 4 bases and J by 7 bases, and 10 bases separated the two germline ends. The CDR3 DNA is TGCAGCGTTGCGGTAACAAGTGAAAAACTGTTTTTT. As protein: CSVAVTSEKLFF.

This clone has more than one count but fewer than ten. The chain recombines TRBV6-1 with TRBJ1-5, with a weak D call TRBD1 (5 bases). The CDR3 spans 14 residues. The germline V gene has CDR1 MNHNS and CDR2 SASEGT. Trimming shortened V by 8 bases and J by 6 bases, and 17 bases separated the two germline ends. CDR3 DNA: TGTGCCAGCTTAGTTAGGGGATCGGGTCAGCCCCAGCATTTT. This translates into CASLVRGSGQPQHF.

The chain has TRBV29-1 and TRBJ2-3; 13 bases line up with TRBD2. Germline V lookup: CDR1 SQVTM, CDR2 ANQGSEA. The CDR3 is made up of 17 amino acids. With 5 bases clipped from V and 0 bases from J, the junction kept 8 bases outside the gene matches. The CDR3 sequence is CSVSRLAGGTSTDTQYF. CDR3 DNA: TGCAGCGTTTCACGACTAGCGGGGGGAACTAGCACAGATACGCAGTATTTT.

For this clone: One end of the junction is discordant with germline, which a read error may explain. In DNA, the CDR3 is TGTGCCAGCAGCTCGGGCGGGAGGCGATATGGTTACACCTTC. It encodes CASSSGGRRYGYTF. V usage is TRBV7-2 and J usage is TRBJ1-2, with D unclear. This CDR3 contains 14 residues. Germline loops: CDR1 SGHTA, CDR2 FQGNSA.

As DNA, the CDR3 is TGTGCCATCAGTGAGTCGTTTAGGACAGTTCAGCCCCAGCATTTT. Translating gives CAISESFRTVQPQHF. The chain is built from TRBV10-3 and TRBJ1-5; perhaps TRBD1 as D (6 bases). The germline V and J ends were trimmed by 0 bases and 6 bases, with 12 bases remaining between them. The germline V gene has CDR1 ENHRY and CDR2 SYGVKD. This CDR3 is 15 amino acids long.

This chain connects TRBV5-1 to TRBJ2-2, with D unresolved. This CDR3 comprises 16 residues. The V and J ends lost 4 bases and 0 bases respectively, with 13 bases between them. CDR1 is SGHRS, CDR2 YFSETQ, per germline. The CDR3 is CASSKQSPPNTGELFF. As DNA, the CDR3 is TGCGCCAGCAGCAAGCAGTCACCACCGAACACCGGGGAGCTGTTTTTT.

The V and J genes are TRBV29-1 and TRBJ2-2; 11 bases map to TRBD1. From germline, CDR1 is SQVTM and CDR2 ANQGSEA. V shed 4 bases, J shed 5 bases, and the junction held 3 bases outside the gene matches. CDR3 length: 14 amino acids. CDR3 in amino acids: CSVGRDRGTGELFF. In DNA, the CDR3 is TGCAGCGTTGGTAGGGACAGGGGGACCGGGGAGCTGTTTTTT.

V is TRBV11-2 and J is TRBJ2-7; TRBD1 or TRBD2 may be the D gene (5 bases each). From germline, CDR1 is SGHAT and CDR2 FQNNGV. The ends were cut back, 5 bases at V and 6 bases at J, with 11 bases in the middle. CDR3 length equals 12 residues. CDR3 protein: CASSHGGAEQYF. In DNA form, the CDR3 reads TGTGCCAGCAGCCATGGGGGTGCCGAGCAGTACTTC.

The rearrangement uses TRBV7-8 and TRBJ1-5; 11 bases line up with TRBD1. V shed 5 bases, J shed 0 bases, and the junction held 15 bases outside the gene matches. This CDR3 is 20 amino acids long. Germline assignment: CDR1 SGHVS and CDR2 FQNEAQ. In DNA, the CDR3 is TGTGCCAGCAGCGCCAGGTCACGGACAGGGGGCAAGGATAGCAATCAGCCCCAGCATTTT. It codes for CASSARSRTGGKDSNQPQHF.

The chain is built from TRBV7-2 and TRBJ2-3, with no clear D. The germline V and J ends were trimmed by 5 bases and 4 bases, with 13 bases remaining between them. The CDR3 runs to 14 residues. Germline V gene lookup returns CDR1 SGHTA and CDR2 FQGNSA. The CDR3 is CASSPTRVSDTQYF. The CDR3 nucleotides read TGTGCCAGCAGCCCTACGCGCGTGTCAGATACGCAGTATTTT.

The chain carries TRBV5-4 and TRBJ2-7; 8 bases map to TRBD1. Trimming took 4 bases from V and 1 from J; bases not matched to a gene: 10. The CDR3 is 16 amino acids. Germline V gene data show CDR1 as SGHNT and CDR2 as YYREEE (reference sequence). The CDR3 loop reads CASSLDRGRASYEQYF. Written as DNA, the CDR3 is TGTGCCAGCAGCCTTGACAGGGGTCGGGCTTCCTACGAGCAGTACTTC.

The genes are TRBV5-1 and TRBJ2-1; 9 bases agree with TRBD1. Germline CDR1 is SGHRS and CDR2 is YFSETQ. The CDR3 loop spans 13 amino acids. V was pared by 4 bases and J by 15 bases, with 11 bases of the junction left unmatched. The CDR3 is CASSRKLGTGPFF. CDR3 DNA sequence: TGCGCCAGCAGCCGGAAGCTCGGGACAGGGCCGTTCTTC.

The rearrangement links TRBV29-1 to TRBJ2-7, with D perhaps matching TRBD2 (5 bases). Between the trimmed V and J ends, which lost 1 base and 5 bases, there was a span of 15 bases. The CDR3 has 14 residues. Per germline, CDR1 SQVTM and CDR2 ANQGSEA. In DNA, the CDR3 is TGCAGCGTTGAAGTAAACGGACTCTCGGACGAGCAGTACTTC. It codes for CSVEVNGLSDEQYF.

The CDR3 loop reads CASSRGALSGANVLTF. The CDR3 region has the DNA TGTGCCAGCAGCCGGGGGGCGCTCTCTGGGGCCAACGTCCTGACTTTC. The rearrangement uses TRBV5-6 and TRBJ2-6; a weak D match, TRBD2 (7 bases). The CDR3 sequence is 16 residues long. V lost 4 bases to trimming and J lost 0 bases, with 11 bases between them. CDR1 and CDR2 from the germline V gene are SGHDT and YYEEEE.

CDR3 in amino acids: CASSQGGPDKTHQPQHF. CDR3 DNA: TGCGCCAGCAGCCAAGGGGGACCCGATAAAACCCATCAGCCCCAGCATTTT. The V and J genes are TRBV4-1 and TRBJ1-5; weak D call: TRBD1 (5 bases). The CDR3 is made up of 17 amino acids. Germline V CDR1 and CDR2: MGHRA, YSYEKL. Trimming stripped 1 base from V and 5 bases from J, with 18 bases between.

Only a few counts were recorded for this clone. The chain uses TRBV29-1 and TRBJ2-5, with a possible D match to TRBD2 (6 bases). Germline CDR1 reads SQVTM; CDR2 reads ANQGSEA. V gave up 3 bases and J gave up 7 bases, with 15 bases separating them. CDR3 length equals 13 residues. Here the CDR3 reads CSVDPGTGGTQYF. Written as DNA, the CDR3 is TGCAGCGTTGATCCCGGGACTGGTGGGACCCAGTACTTC.